Shown below are 27 T cell receptor beta chains from a single sample sequenced in a study of neurological immune-mediated disorders. TCRdb used MiXCR to reprocess the 5' RACE reads, holding one entry per CDR3 protein. The table includes tens of thousands of distinct CDR3 sequences, less than 8.5% detected once. Sequenced material: PBMCs. The receptor source for this set is a middle-aged woman in good health.

This clonotype has a count of ten or more. The V gene is TRBV12-3 or TRBV12-4, the J gene TRBJ2-1; 8 positions agree with TRBD1. The CDR3 loop spans 15 amino acids. After removal of 8 bases from V and 1 base from J, the junction contained 7 bases not matched to a gene. This CDR3 is CASSPGGASYNEQFF. The DNA for the CDR3 is TGTGCCAGCTCCCCAGGGGGCGCGTCCTACAATGAGCAGTTCTTC.

A few counts support this clonotype. The chain links TRBV30 to TRBJ1-1; D is perhaps TRBD1 (5 bases). The V end was cut by 2 bases, the J end by 10 bases, with 14 bases between. Germline-derived CDR1 and CDR2 are GTSNPN and SVGIG (reference sequence). The CDR3 contains 12 residues. The CDR3 protein is CAWSLPGSRAFF. The DNA of the CDR3 is TGTGCCTGGAGTTTGCCAGGGTCAAGAGCTTTCTTT.

This clonotype was picked up many times. CDR3 amino acids: CASSVEVASSYNEQFF. Written as DNA, the CDR3 is TGTGCCAGCAGCGTAGAGGTTGCCAGCTCCTACAATGAGCAGTTCTTC. The chain recombines TRBV9 with TRBJ2-1; D remains unclear. Germline V gives CDR1 SGDLS, CDR2 YYNGEE. Between the trimmed V and J ends, which lost 0 bases and 0 bases, there was a span of 10 bases. This CDR3 has 16 residues. Together with reference TRBV9 and TRBJ2-1, the CDR3 gives the full variable domain: DSGVTQTPKHLITATGQRVTLRCSPRSGDLSVYWYQQSLDQGLQFLIQYYNGEERAKGNILERFSAQQFPDLHSELNLSSLELGDSALYFCASSVEVASSYNEQFFGPGTRLTVL.

In its sample, this clonotype was seen many times. V usage is TRBV20-1 and J usage is TRBJ2-7, with TRBD2 identical over 11 bases. Germline lookup yields CDR1 DFQATT and CDR2 SNEGSKA (reference sequence). The ends lost 3 bases at V and 3 bases at J; junction bases unmatched: 13. The CDR3 covers 17 residues. The CDR3, as DNA: TGCAGTGCTAGGGTCGTGGTTAGCGGGAGGGCCGGCTACGAGCAGTACTTC. This codes for CSARVVVSGRAGYEQYF.

This clonotype occurred many times. The V and J genes are TRBV7-9 and TRBJ2-1; TRBD1 matches 8 bases. This CDR3 is 15 amino acids long. The germline CDR1 and CDR2 sequences are SEHNR and FQNEAQ (reference sequence). The ends lost 6 bases at V and 6 bases at J; junction bases unmatched: 10. The CDR3 region has the DNA TGTGCCAGCAGTCCCAGGGGGCTAGACGGCAATGAGCAGTTCTTC. Its protein product is CASSPRGLDGNEQFF.

This clonotype was seen ten or more times. This CDR3 reads CASSQDVRTDTQYF. For the CDR3, the DNA is TGTGCCAGCAGCCAAGATGTCAGGACAGATACGCAGTATTTT. The rearrangement joins TRBV3-1 to TRBJ2-3, with D unclear. Germline V gene sequence: CDR1 LGHDT, CDR2 YNNKEL (reference sequence). The V and J ends lost 0 bases and 3 bases respectively, with 7 bases between them. This CDR3 is 14 amino acids long.

This clonotype was observed at least ten times. The chain combines TRBV7-8 with TRBJ2-1; 11 bases agree with TRBD2. Germline trimming cut 4 bases from V and 4 bases from J; bases unmatched to any gene: 6. Per the germline V gene, CDR1 is SGHVS and CDR2 is FQNEAQ. The CDR3 sequence is 16 residues long. Here the CDR3 reads CASSWTSGLSYNEQFF. CDR3 DNA: TGTGCCAGCAGCTGGACTAGCGGGTTAAGTTACAATGAGCAGTTCTTC.

This clonotype was found many times. This chain uses TRBV12-3 or TRBV12-4 with TRBJ1-1, with 9 bases aligning to TRBD1. The CDR3 is made up of 14 amino acids. With V trimmed by 2 bases and J by 5 bases, 3 bases remained unmatched. The DNA for the CDR3 is TGTGCCAGCAGTTTAACAGGGGGCCGTACTGAAGCTTTCTTT. It codes for CASSLTGGRTEAFF.

There are many counts of this clonotype. This sequence joins TRBV12-3 or TRBV12-4 and TRBJ2-7; 10 bases line up with TRBD1. V lost 5 bases to trimming and J lost 3 bases; unmatched junction nucleotides: 4. The CDR3 covers 14 residues. CDR3 amino acids: CASSPGQGVYEQYF. The CDR3, as DNA: TGTGCCAGCAGTCCCGGACAGGGGGTCTACGAGCAGTACTTC.

The CDR3 nucleotides are TGTGACAGAAGTGTCTTGTCTGGTCAGCCCCAGCATTTT. Its translation: CDRSVLSGQPQHF. The V gene is TRBV6-4, the J gene TRBJ1-5; unclear D gene. Germline CDR1 and CDR2: MRHNA and SNTAGT. This CDR3 comprises 13 residues.

This clonotype was found many times. Written as DNA, the CDR3 is TGTGCCAGCAGTTCCAGGACAGGGATGGGATATGGCTACACCTTC. Its translation: CASSSRTGMGYGYTF. The chain carries TRBV25-1 and TRBJ1-2; 8 bases are a match to TRBD1. The CDR3 contains 15 residues. V trimming: 5 bases; J trimming: 5 bases; junction bases outside the gene matches: 10. The V gene's germline CDR1 is MGHDK and CDR2 SYGVNS.

This clonotype was picked up many times. V gene TRBV20-1 combines with J gene TRBJ1-2; the D gene is possibly TRBD1 (5 bases). V was trimmed by 2 bases and J by 0 bases, leaving 13 bases between them. The CDR3 sequence is 15 residues long. Germline values: CDR1 DFQATT, CDR2 SNEGSKA (reference sequence). CDR3 in amino acids: CSARTDRHPNYGYTF. CDR3 in DNA: TGCAGTGCTAGAACCGACAGACACCCTAACTATGGCTACACCTTC.

This clonotype was observed at least ten times. V usage is TRBV10-2 and J usage is TRBJ1-1; 7 nucleotides match TRBD1. V lost 7 bases to trimming and J lost 4 bases; unmatched junction nucleotides: 9. Looked up from germline, CDR1 is WSHSY and CDR2 is SAAADI. The CDR3 length is 14 residues. The CDR3 sequence: CASTPTGTGTEAFF. Written as DNA, the CDR3 is TGCGCCAGCACCCCGACAGGGACGGGCACTGAAGCTTTCTTT.

This clonotype was observed many times. The chain employs TRBV3-1 and TRBJ2-1; maybe TRBD1 (5 bases). There are 18 residues in the CDR3. The V gene lost 2 bases and the J gene lost 7 bases, with 24 bases spanning the gap. Germline CDR1 and CDR2: LGHDT and YNNKEL (reference sequence). The CDR3 region has the DNA TGTGCCAGCAGCCAATCCGGGTTGCGCCCCCTGGGGCAAAATGAGCAGTTCTTC. Its translation is CASSQSGLRPLGQNEQFF.

This clonotype has more than one count but fewer than ten. The chain links TRBV28 to TRBJ1-2; weak D call: TRBD1 (5 bases). V was pared by 2 bases and J by 8 bases, with 12 bases between. This CDR3 has 13 amino acids. Germline CDR1 and CDR2: MDHEN and SYDVKM. CDR3 sequence reads: CASSLGGGRGYTF. CDR3 sequence (DNA): TGTGCCAGCAGTTTAGGGGGGGGTCGGGGCTACACCTTC.

This clonotype is termed medium-sized. The chain is built from TRBV7-2 and TRBJ2-1; possibly TRBD1 for D (6 bases). V was cut by 3 bases and J by 12 bases, with 12 bases left in between. This CDR3 has 12 residues. Germline-derived CDR1 and CDR2 are SGHTA and FQGNSA. As DNA, the CDR3 is TGTGCCAGCAGCTTCTACAGGGATGGGCAGTTCTTC. Protein sequence: CASSFYRDGQFF.

About this clonotype: The junction differs from germline at one of its ends, possibly a read error. This chain uses TRBV4-3 with TRBJ1-1; D ambiguous. CDR1 is LGHNA, CDR2 YSLEER, per germline. The CDR3 is 14 amino acids. CDR3 region: CASSQDVAGSEASF. The CDR3 bases are TGCGCCAGCAGCCAAGACGTCGCGGGGTCTGAAGCTTCCTTT.

This clonotype is labeled as medium-sized. The chain has TRBV5-1 and TRBJ1-6; D unclear. Trimming removed 3 bases from V and 7 bases from J, with 17 bases in between. Germline V lookup: CDR1 SGHRS, CDR2 YFSETQ. This CDR3 contains 16 residues. The CDR3 protein is CASSSNTQRRNSPLHF. As DNA, the CDR3 is TGCGCCAGCAGCTCGAACACCCAGAGGAGAAATTCACCCCTCCACTTT. The whole variable domain, remainder taken from reference TRBV5-1 and TRBJ1-6, is KAGVTQTPRYLIKTRGQQVTLSCSPISGHRSVSWYQQTPGQGLQFLFEYFSETQRNKGNFPGRFSGRQFSNSRSEMNVSTLELGDSALYLCASSSNTQRRNSPLHFGNGTRLTVT.

This clonotype was detected ten times or more. This chain uses TRBV7-2 with TRBJ2-3, with D tentatively TRBD2 (6 bases). Per germline, CDR1 SGHTA and CDR2 FQGNSA. The CDR3 length is 16 residues. Trimming took 3 bases from V and 4 from J, leaving 17 bases between them. The CDR3 sequence is CASSLRLGWGPDTQYF. The DNA of the CDR3 is TGTGCCAGCAGCTTGAGACTAGGGTGGGGCCCAGATACGCAGTATTTT.

The table lists this clonotype with many counts. The gene calls are TRBV3-1 and TRBJ1-1; D is possibly TRBD1 (6 bases). Germline-derived CDR1 and CDR2 are LGHDT and YNNKEL (reference sequence). This CDR3 comprises 13 residues. The ends were cut back, 1 base at V and 7 bases at J, with 10 bases in the middle. This CDR3 reads CASSQGRGGEAFF. The CDR3 nucleotides read TGTGCCAGCAGCCAAGGCAGAGGGGGTGAAGCTTTCTTT.

As regards this clonotype: A junction end diverges from the germline sequence, so it may reflect a read error. The CDR3 nucleotides are TGTGCCAGCAGCTCCGGGTCCAAAAACCAAGAGACACAGTACTTC. This sequence encodes CASSSGSKNQETQYF. The chain employs TRBV7-2 and TRBJ2-5; D gene ambiguous. Germline CDR1 reads SGHTA; CDR2 reads FQGNSA. The CDR3 totals 15 residues.

This clonotype was seen at least ten times. DNA of the CDR3: TGCAGTGCGCCCCCCGGGGGGCTCGGCTATGGCTACACCTTC. Translated, it gives CSAPPGGLGYGYTF. The chain joins TRBV20-1 to TRBJ1-2, with a tentative D call TRBD1 (6 bases). This CDR3 has 14 residues. The germline V gene encodes CDR1 DFQATT and CDR2 SNEGSKA (reference sequence). Between the trimmed V and J ends, which lost 6 bases and 4 bases, there was a span of 18 bases.

This clonotype was seen ten or more times. This chain uses TRBV29-1 with TRBJ1-2; TRBD1 aligns across 7 bases. Unmatched junction bases numbered 3, after V lost 1 base and J lost 4 bases. CDR1 and CDR2 (germline): SQVTM, ANQGSEA. CDR3 length equals 13 residues. This CDR3 is CSVEGRDSYGYTF. Written as DNA, the CDR3 is TGCAGCGTTGAAGGACGGGACAGCTATGGCTACACCTTC.

This clonotype was counted ten times or more. This chain uses TRBV10-2 with TRBJ1-2; the D is unclear. The CDR3 totals 12 residues. CDR1 is WSHSY and CDR2 is SAAADI in the germline V gene. Deletions cut 6 bases from V and 3 bases from J, with 8 bases between. The DNA for the CDR3 is TGCGCCAGCAGGCCTGACTACTATGGCTACACCTTC. Its protein product is CASRPDYYGYTF.

This clonotype was recorded many times. V is TRBV6-4 and J is TRBJ2-3; 7 bases agree with TRBD2. This CDR3 comprises 15 residues. Trimming removed 3 bases from V and 1 base from J; junction bases left unmatched: 4. CDR1 and CDR2 (germline): MRHNA, SNTAGT. CDR3 protein: CASSEGGRGTDTQYF. The CDR3 DNA reads as TGTGCCAGCAGTGAAGGCGGGAGAGGCACAGATACGCAGTATTTT.

This clonotype was recorded at least ten times. This sequence joins TRBV10-3 and TRBJ2-5; 8 positions agree with TRBD2. In germline, CDR1 is ENHRY, CDR2 SYGVKD. Trimming cost V 10 bases and J 7 bases; bases outside gene matches: 8. This CDR3 has 12 residues. The CDR3 DNA reads as TGTGCCAGCACCGCGGGACTAGGGACCCAGTACTTC. Translated, it gives CASTAGLGTQYF.

This clonotype was counted at least ten times. The chain couples TRBV28 to TRBJ1-2, with D hard to call. This CDR3 has 15 amino acids. V shed 1 base and J shed 8 bases, with 17 bases lying between them. Per germline, CDR1 MDHEN and CDR2 SYDVKM. The CDR3 protein is CASSLSGLYSGGYTF. Written as DNA, the CDR3 is TGTGCCAGCAGTTTATCCGGACTCTATTCCGGGGGCTACACCTTC.